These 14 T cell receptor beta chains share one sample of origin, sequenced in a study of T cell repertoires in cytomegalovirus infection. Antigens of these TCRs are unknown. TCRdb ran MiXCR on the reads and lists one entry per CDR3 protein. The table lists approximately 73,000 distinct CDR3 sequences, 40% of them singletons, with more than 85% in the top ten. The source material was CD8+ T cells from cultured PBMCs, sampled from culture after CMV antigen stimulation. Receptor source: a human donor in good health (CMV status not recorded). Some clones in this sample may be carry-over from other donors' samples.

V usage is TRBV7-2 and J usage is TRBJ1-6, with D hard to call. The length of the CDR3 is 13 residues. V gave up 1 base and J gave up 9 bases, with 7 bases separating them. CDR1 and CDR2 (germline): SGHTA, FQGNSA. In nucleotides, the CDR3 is TGTGCCAGCAGCTTAGGGGGTAGTTCACCCCTCCACTTT. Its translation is CASSLGGSSPLHF.

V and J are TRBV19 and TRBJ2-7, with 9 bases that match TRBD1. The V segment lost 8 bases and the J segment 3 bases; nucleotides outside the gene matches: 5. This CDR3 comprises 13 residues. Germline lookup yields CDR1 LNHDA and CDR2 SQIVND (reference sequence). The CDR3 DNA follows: TGTGCCAGTGGTCCGGGACAGGGCTACGAGCAGTACTTC. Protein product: CASGPGQGYEQYF.

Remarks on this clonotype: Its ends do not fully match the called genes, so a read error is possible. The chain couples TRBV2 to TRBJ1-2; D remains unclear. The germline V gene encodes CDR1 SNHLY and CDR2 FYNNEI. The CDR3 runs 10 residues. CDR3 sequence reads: CASGSGGHTF. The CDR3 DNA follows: TGTGCCAGCGGGAGTGGTGGCCACACCTTC. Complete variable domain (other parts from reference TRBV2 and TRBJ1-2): EPEVTQTPSHQVTQMGQEVILRCVPISNHLYFYWYRQILGQKVEFLVSFYNNEISEKSEIFDDQFSVERPDGSNFTLKIRSTKLEDSAMYFCASGSGGHTFGSGTRLTVV.

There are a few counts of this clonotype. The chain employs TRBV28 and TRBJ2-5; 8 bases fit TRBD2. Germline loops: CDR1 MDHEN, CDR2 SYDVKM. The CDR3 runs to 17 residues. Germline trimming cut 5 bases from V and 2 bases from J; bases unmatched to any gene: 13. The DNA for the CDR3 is TGTGCCAGCAGTCCCTTGTTCCTAACGGGGGGGCAAGAGACCCAGTACTTC. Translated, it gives CASSPLFLTGGQETQYF.

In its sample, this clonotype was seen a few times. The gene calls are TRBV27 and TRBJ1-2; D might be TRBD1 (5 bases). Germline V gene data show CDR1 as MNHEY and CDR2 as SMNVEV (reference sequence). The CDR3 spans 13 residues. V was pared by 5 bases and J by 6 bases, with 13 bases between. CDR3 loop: CASSPHQGNGYTF. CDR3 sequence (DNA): TGTGCCAGCAGTCCGCATCAGGGCAATGGCTACACCTTC.

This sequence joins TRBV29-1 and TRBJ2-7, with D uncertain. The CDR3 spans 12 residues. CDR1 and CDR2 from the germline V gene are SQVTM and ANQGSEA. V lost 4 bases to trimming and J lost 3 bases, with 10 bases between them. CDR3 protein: CSVGYKYYEQYF. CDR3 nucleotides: TGCAGCGTTGGGTACAAATACTACGAGCAGTACTTC.

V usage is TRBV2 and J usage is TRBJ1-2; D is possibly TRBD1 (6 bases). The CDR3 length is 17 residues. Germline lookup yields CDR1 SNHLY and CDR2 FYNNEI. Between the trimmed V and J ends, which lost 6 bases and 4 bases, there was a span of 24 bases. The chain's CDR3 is CASRGTGSWTMGYGYTF. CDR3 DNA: TGTGCCAGCAGGGGAACAGGGTCCTGGACTATGGGCTATGGCTACACCTTC. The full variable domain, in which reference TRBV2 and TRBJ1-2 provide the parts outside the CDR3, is EPEVTQTPSHQVTQMGQEVILRCVPISNHLYFYWYRQILGQKVEFLVSFYNNEISEKSEIFDDQFSVERPDGSNFTLKIRSTKLEDSAMYFCASRGTGSWTMGYGYTFGSGTRLTVV.

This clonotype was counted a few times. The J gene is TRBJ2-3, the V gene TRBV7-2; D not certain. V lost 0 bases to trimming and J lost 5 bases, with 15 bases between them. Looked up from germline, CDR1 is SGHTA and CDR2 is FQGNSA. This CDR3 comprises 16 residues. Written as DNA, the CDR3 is TGTGCCAGCAGCTTAGCGGGCGTAGGCCCTGGAGATACGCAGTATTTT. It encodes CASSLAGVGPGDTQYF.

The CDR3 loop reads CASSQEIQGLQETQYF. DNA for the CDR3: TGCGCCAGCAGCCAAGAAATACAGGGCCTCCAAGAGACCCAGTACTTC. J is TRBJ2-5 and V is TRBV4-1; D perhaps matches TRBD1 (6 bases). The germline CDR1 and CDR2 sequences are MGHRA and YSYEKL. The CDR3 is 16 amino acids. V lost 0 bases and J 1 base, leaving 12 bases between the germline ends.

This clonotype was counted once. CDR3 loop: CASSSGQGYEQYF. DNA for the CDR3: TGTGCCAGCAGCTCCGGGCAGGGCTACGAGCAGTACTTC. The V gene is TRBV27, the J gene TRBJ2-7, with a tentative D call TRBD1 (5 bases). CDR1 and CDR2 (germline): MNHEY, SMNVEV (reference sequence). The CDR3 is 13 residues long. V was pared by 6 bases and J by 3 bases, with 12 bases between.

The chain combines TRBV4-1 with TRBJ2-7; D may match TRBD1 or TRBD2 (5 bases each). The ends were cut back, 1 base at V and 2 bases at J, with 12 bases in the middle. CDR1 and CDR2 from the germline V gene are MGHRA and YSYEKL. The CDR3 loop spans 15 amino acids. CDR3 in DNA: TGCGCCAGCAGCCAAGGGGCAGGGAGCCCCTACGAGCAGTACTTC. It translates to CASSQGAGSPYEQYF.

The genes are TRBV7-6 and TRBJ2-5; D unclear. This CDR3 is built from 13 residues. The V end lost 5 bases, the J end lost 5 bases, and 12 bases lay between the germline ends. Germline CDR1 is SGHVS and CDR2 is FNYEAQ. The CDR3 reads CASSRTRLETQYF. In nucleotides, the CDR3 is TGTGCCAGCAGCAGGACGAGGTTGGAGACCCAGTACTTC. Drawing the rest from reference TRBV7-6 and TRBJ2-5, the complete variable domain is GAGVSQSPRYKVTKRGQDVALRCDPISGHVSLYWYRQALGQGPEFLTYFNYEAQQDKSGLPNDRFSAERPEGSISTLTIQRTEQRDSAMYRCASSRTRLETQYFGPGTRLLVL.

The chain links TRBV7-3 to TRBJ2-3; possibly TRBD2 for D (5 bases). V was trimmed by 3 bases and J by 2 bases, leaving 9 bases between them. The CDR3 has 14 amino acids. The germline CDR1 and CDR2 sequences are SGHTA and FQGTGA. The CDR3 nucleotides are TGTGCCAGCAGCTTCGGAGGTAACACAGATACGCAGTATTTT. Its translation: CASSFGGNTDTQYF.

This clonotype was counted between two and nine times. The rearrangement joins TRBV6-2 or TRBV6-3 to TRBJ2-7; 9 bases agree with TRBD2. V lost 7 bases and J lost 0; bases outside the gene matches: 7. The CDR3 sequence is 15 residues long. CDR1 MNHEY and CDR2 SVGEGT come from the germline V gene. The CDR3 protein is CASTRLADASYEQYF. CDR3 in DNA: TGTGCCAGCACAAGACTAGCGGACGCCTCCTACGAGCAGTACTTC.